The 21 T cell receptor beta chains listed next were all sequenced from one sample in a study of T cell changes during pregnancy in multiple sclerosis. Sequencing was performed with immunoSEQ multiplex PCR; in TCRdb, only in-frame clones are kept and a portion is missing. The data show 85,000 to 100,000 clones, 80% to 95% seen once. Source: peripheral blood, taken after pregnancy. The receptor set was obtained from a female donor with multiple sclerosis, enrolled in a pregnancy study.

This chain connects TRBV7-9 to TRBJ2-5; a weak D match, TRBD2 (6 bases). The germline gives CDR1 SEHNR, CDR2 FQNEAQ (reference sequence). Trimming left V 3 bases short and J 7 bases short, with 12 bases between. This CDR3 region has 13 residues. CDR3 region: CASSFAAGGTQYF. Written as DNA, the CDR3 is TGTGCCAGCAGCTTCGCCGCCGGGGGGACCCAGTACTTC.

In this sample, this clone turned up once. The CDR3 DNA reads TGTGCCAGCAGCTACGCGGGGAATGAGCAGTTCTTC. Translating gives CASSYAGNEQFF. The chain recombines TRBV6-6 with TRBJ2-1; D might be TRBD2 (6 bases). This CDR3 has 12 amino acids. Germline V gives CDR1 MNHNY, CDR2 SVGAGI (reference sequence). The ends were cut back, 6 bases at V and 7 bases at J, with 10 bases in the middle.

This chain joins TRBV11-3 and TRBJ1-4; TRBD1 aligns across 8 bases. With V trimmed by 5 bases and J by 4 bases, 3 bases remained unmatched. This CDR3 is 14 amino acids long. Germline CDR1 is SGHNT and CDR2 is YENEEA. CDR3 region: CASSQGASNEKLFF. The CDR3 DNA reads TGTGCCAGCAGCCAGGGGGCTAGTAATGAAAAACTGTTTTTT.

This clone occurred once. This rearrangement joins TRBV19 to TRBJ2-5; D uncertain. CDR1 and CDR2 (germline): LNHDA, SQIVND (reference sequence). This CDR3 contains 13 residues. Between the trimmed V and J ends, which lost 4 bases and 4 bases, there was a span of 10 bases. CDR3 sequence reads: CASSRSVGETQYF. Written as DNA, the CDR3 is TGTGCCAGTAGTAGGAGCGTGGGAGAGACCCAGTACTTC.

The chain joins TRBV7-3 to TRBJ1-2; 10 nucleotides match TRBD1. J gave up 4 bases and V 5 bases, and 10 bases lay outside the gene matches. The CDR3 extends over 16 amino acids. CDR1 and CDR2 (germline): SGHTA, FQGTGA. CDR3 DNA sequence: TGTGCCAGCAGCCCGGCGGGTGGACAGGGGGGCTATGGCTACACCTTC. Its protein product is CASSPAGGQGGYGYTF.

The chain has TRBV27 and TRBJ2-3; maybe TRBD2 (7 bases). The CDR3 has 15 amino acids. V lost 7 bases and J lost 5, with 19 bases in between. The germline V gene has CDR1 MNHEY and CDR2 SMNVEV (reference sequence). The CDR3 bases are TGTGCCAGCAAACTAGAGGGGGGGCTTTTAGATACGCAGTATTTT. Its protein is CASKLEGGLLDTQYF.

V gene TRBV9 combines with J gene TRBJ2-3; D may be TRBD2 (6 bases). Trimming removed 3 bases from V and 1 base from J, with 21 bases in between. The CDR3 loop spans 18 amino acids. Germline V gene sequence: CDR1 SGDLS, CDR2 YYNGEE. CDR3 region: CASSAGGSIWGGTDTQYF. In DNA form, the CDR3 reads TGTGCCAGCAGCGCCGGGGGTAGTATATGGGGGGGCACAGATACGCAGTATTTT.

The chain has TRBV29-1 and TRBJ2-5; D is possibly TRBD1 (5 bases). The CDR3 runs 14 residues. CDR1 is SQVTM and CDR2 is ANQGSEA in the germline V gene. Trimming left V 0 bases short and J 3 bases short, with 11 bases between. In nucleotides, the CDR3 is TGCAGCGTTGAAGATTTTACAGGCAAAGAGACCCAGTACTTC. As protein: CSVEDFTGKETQYF. Based on the CDR3 plus reference TRBV29-1 and TRBJ2-5, the full variable domain is SAVISQKPSRDICQRGTSLTIQCQVDSQVTMMFWYRQQPGQSLTLIATANQGSEATYESGFVIDKFPISRPNLTFSTLTVSNMSPEDSSIYLCSVEDFTGKETQYFGPGTRLLVL.

The sample holds one count of this clone. The rearrangement uses TRBV6-1 and TRBJ2-1; D is uncertain. From germline, CDR1 is MNHNS and CDR2 SASEGT. The CDR3 is 13 amino acids. V was shortened by 4 bases and J by 3 bases, with 7 bases between the two germline ends. CDR3 amino acids: CASSVESYNEQFF. DNA for the CDR3: TGTGCCAGCAGTGTAGAAAGCTACAATGAGCAGTTCTTC.

CDR3: CASSATGTTEAFF. CDR3 sequence (DNA): TGTGCCAGCAGTGCGACAGGGACAACTGAAGCTTTCTTT. The V gene is TRBV6-1, the J gene TRBJ1-1; the match to TRBD1 covers 7 bases. Germline trimming cut 4 bases from V and 5 bases from J; bases unmatched to any gene: 4. There are 13 residues in the CDR3. CDR1 MNHNS and CDR2 SASEGT come from the germline V gene.

This rearrangement joins TRBV12-5 to TRBJ2-2, with 11 bases identical to TRBD2. The junction had 20 bases not matched to a gene; V was cut back by 0 bases and J by 8 bases. Germline V gene data show CDR1 as LGHNT and CDR2 as FRNRAP. The CDR3 loop spans 21 amino acids. CDR3 in amino acids: CASGLVRKLEGTSGSGGELFF. The CDR3 coding sequence is TGTGCTAGTGGTTTGGTACGAAAATTAGAAGGAACTAGCGGGAGCGGAGGGGAGCTGTTTTTT.

The rearrangement uses TRBV7-9 and TRBJ2-7, with 7 bases matching TRBD1. The CDR3 has 18 residues. Trimming at V came to 1 base and at J to 0 bases, leaving 12 bases not matched to a gene. Germline CDR1 reads SEHNR; CDR2 reads FQNEAQ (reference sequence). CDR3 sequence (DNA): TGTGCCAGCAGCTTAGAGGGTGGAAGGGGGCCTGTCTCCTACGAGCAGTACTTC. Protein sequence: CASSLEGGRGPVSYEQYF.

This clone was recorded once. V gene TRBV9 combines with J gene TRBJ2-2; D perhaps matches TRBD2 (6 bases). Germline CDR1 SGDLS, CDR2 YYNGEE. The CDR3 is made up of 14 amino acids. The V and J ends lost 6 bases and 6 bases respectively, with 15 bases between them. The DNA for the CDR3 is TGTGCCAGCACCCCAACTAGCAAGGCCGGGGAGCTGTTTTTT. This gives the protein CASTPTSKAGELFF.

This clone was counted once. This chain links TRBV21-1 with TRBJ2-6; TRBD1, the table's D call, lacks a check against the DNA. TRBV21-1 has pseudogene status. The CDR3 length is 17 residues. CDR3 protein: CASSPRDKRSGANVLTF. The CDR3 DNA reads as TGTGCCAGCAGCCCCCGGGACAAACGCTCTGGGGCCAACGTCCTGACTTTC.

CDR3 nucleotides: TGTGCCAGCAGCTTAGCGGGGAGGTTTGACTATGGCTACACCTTC. It translates to CASSLAGRFDYGYTF. V usage is TRBV7-9 and J usage is TRBJ1-2; D not certain. Germline assignment: CDR1 SEHNR and CDR2 FQNEAQ (reference sequence). The germline V and J ends were trimmed by 0 bases and 3 bases, with 11 bases remaining between them. CDR3 length equals 15 residues.

This chain connects TRBV11-2 to TRBJ1-2, with 7 bases that match TRBD1. CDR1 and CDR2 from the germline V gene are SGHAT and FQNNGV. The CDR3 sequence is 16 residues long. V gave up 0 bases and J gave up 4 bases; unmatched junction bases: 8. In DNA, the CDR3 is TGTGCCAGCAGCTTAGATCAAGCAGGGGGGACCTATGGCTACACCTTC. Amino acid sequence: CASSLDQAGGTYGYTF. The complete variable domain, with remaining parts taken from reference TRBV11-2 and TRBJ1-2, reads EAGVAQSPRYKIIEKRQSVAFWCNPISGHATLYWYQQILGQGPKLLIQFQNNGVVDDSQLPKDRFSAERLKGVDSTLKIQPAKLEDSAVYLCASSLDQAGGTYGYTFGSGTRLTVV.

The chain uses TRBV11-3 and TRBJ2-2, with D uncertain. The length of the CDR3 is 12 residues. The V end lost 4 bases, the J end lost 6 bases, and 6 bases lay between the germline ends. Germline CDR1 SGHNT, CDR2 YENEEA. The CDR3 is CASSSTAGELFF. Written as DNA, the CDR3 is TGTGCCAGCAGCTCAACAGCCGGGGAGCTGTTTTTT. The full variable domain, its missing parts supplied by reference TRBV11-3 and TRBJ2-2, is EAGVVQSPRYKIIEKKQPVAFWCNPISGHNTLYWYLQNLGQGPELLIRYENEEAVDDSQLPKDRFSAERLKGVDSTLKIQPAELGDSAVYLCASSSTAGELFFGEGSRLTVL.

The chain is built from TRBV11-2 and TRBJ2-7; TRBD1 aligns across 7 bases. Germline V gene lookup returns CDR1 SGHAT and CDR2 FQNNGV. The CDR3 contains 15 residues. J was trimmed by 5 bases and V by 1 base; bases with no gene match: 8. This chain's CDR3 is CASSLGGTVNHEQYF. The CDR3 nucleotides read TGTGCCAGCAGCTTAGGGGGGACAGTTAACCACGAGCAGTACTTC.

V is TRBV11-2 and J is TRBJ1-5; TRBD1 might be the D (5 bases). Trimming left V 1 base short and J 3 bases short, with 7 bases between. Germline-derived CDR1 and CDR2 are SGHAT and FQNNGV. The CDR3 totals 14 residues. In nucleotides, the CDR3 is TGTGCCAGCAGCTTAGGGACATTCAATCAGCCCCAGCATTTT. Translated, it gives CASSLGTFNQPQHF.

The chain uses TRBV27 and TRBJ1-2, with D tentatively TRBD1 (5 bases). CDR3 size: 16 residues. Trimming took 2 bases from V and 0 from J, leaving 13 bases between them. Germline-derived CDR1 and CDR2 are MNHEY and SMNVEV (reference sequence). The CDR3 nucleotides read TGTGCCAGCAGTTTAAGGCAGGGCCCAGCTAACTATGGCTACACCTTC. This encodes CASSLRQGPANYGYTF.

This clone has just one count. The CDR3 sequence is CAPFKRIPGQGLDTEAFF. CDR3 coding DNA: TGTGCCCCTTTTAAACGAATACCGGGACAGGGGTTGGACACTGAAGCTTTCTTT. The rearrangement joins TRBV2 to TRBJ1-1, with 10 bases matching TRBD1. Looked up from germline, CDR1 is SNHLY and CDR2 is FYNNEI. Trimming took 11 bases from V and 3 from J; bases not matched to a gene: 21. The CDR3 length is 18 residues.